By frequency in the sample, the clone carrying this TCR beta chain is medium-sized (0.01 to 0.1%). Germline V CDR1 and CDR2: MNHEY, SVGAGI. The V and J ends lost 0 bases and 1 base, in that order; junction bases with no gene match: 3. CDR3 size: 15 residues. Ahead of thyroid surgery, no patient had received treatment of any kind. The sample is drawn from a study of metastatic and nonmetastatic thyroid tumors. Study at large: Repertoire comparison spanned blood and tumor or nodule tissue of malignant and benign thyroid patients.

TCRdb re-called clones via MiXCR from the PCR reads. The sample yields 27,000 or so clones, more than 14% seen once. Source material: blood. The genes are TRBV6-5 and TRBJ2-7; 7 bases map to TRBD1. This clonotype originated in a male donor with papillary thyroid cancer or a benign thyroid nodule (not recorded which). Some clones in this sample may be carry-over from other donors' samples. The CDR3 nucleotides are TGTGCCAGCAGTTACTCGACAGGGCATTCCTACGAGCAGTACTTC. Protein product: CASSYSTGHSYEQYF.